This T cell receptor (beta chain) was recorded in a study of shared clonotypes between healthy human individuals. Findings and caveats of the study: Of the naive CD4 clonotypes, about 5% were shared across several donors.

Per the germline V gene, CDR1 is MNHNS and CDR2 is SASEGT. V was cut by 2 bases and J by 1 base, with 15 bases left in between. The CDR3 loop spans 16 amino acids. Of note for this clone: What it binds is not known.

For each subset, genomic DNA was distributed in equal portions over several immunoSEQ plates. Replicate PCRs run on sorted subsets employed roughly 180 ng DNA, some 33,000 T cell genomes. Using immunoSEQ multiplex PCR, the repertoire was profiled, and TCRdb retains in-frame clones only, with some absent. The sample consists of about 1 million clones, approximately 72% of them appearing once. The source of this sequence is a man aged 18 to 30 in good health. The specimen was memory CD4+ T cells sorted from blood. The subset: CD45RA-negative fraction. The rearrangement joins TRBV6-1 to TRBJ2-7, with a weak D call TRBD2 (5 bases). The CDR3 sequence is CASSEPGKGSSYEQYF. In nucleotides, the CDR3 is TGTGCCAGCAGTGAACCCGGGAAGGGAAGTTCCTACGAGCAGTACTTC.